A selection of T cell receptor beta chains follows, all from one sample in a study of shared clonotypes between healthy human individuals. Sequencing used immunoSEQ multiplex PCR; TCRdb keeps in-frame clones, though not all of them. The table lists over a million clones, 75% to 80% of them singletons, with 0.55% to 0.7% in the top ten. Sequencing input: memory CD4+ T cells from PBMCs. The receptors here all came from a young man in good health. Some clones in this sample may be carry-over from other donors' samples. The CDR3 runs from the conserved cysteine through the conserved F or W. A D gene is named only where the DNA matches it firmly. Clone size is stated in some rows and not others, as once, few, many or a class when expanded.

d_gene	v_gene	abundance	j_gene	len	CDR3nt	CDR3aa
TRBD2	TRBV28	-	TRBJ2-7	14	TGTGCCAGCAGTAATAGCGGGAGGAAAAACGAGCAGTACTTC	CASSNSGRKNEQYF
-	TRBV25-1	-	TRBJ2-7	14	TGTGCCAGCAGTGAACGGGCAGGGCGCCACGAGCAGTACTTC	CASSERAGRHEQYF
-	TRBV7-8	-	TRBJ1-5	17	TGTGCCAGCAGCTTAGAGGGCAGAGGGAGTAGCAATCAGCCCCAGCATTTT	CASSLEGRGSSNQPQHF
-	TRBV5-1	-	TRBJ2-7	11	TGCGCCAGCAGAACCTCCTACGAGCAGTACTTC	CASRTSYEQYF
TRBD1	TRBV28	-	TRBJ2-6	15	TGTGCCAGCAGTCTGACAGGGCAAGGGGCCAACGTCCTGACTTTC	CASSLTGQGANVLTF
-	TRBV15	-	TRBJ1-3	13	TGTGCCACCAGCAGTTACTCTGGAAACACCATATATTTT	CATSSYSGNTIYF
-	TRBV7-2	-	TRBJ1-1	13	TGTGCCAGCAGCTCCCACCCCGGGACTGAAGCTTTCTTT	CASSSHPGTEAFF
-	TRBV9	-	TRBJ2-3	14	TGTGCCAGCAGCGCCTCGCCTAAAAGAGATACGCAGTATTTT	CASSASPKRDTQYF
-	TRBV28	-	TRBJ2-7	14	TGTGCCAGCAGCCCCCGGGGACATAACTACGAGCAGTACTTC	CASSPRGHNYEQYF
TRBD1	TRBV30	few	TRBJ1-5	17	TGTGCCTGGGCCCGGGACAGGGGGCGATTTGGCAATCAGCCCCAGCATTTT	CAWARDRGRFGNQPQHF
-	TRBV4-3	-	TRBJ1-5	14	TGCGCCAGCAGCCAAGAATTTGGCAATCAGCCCCAGCATTTT	CASSQEFGNQPQHF
TRBD1	TRBV18	-	TRBJ2-2	15	TGTGCCAGCTCACCGGGACAGACGAACACCGGGGAGCTGTTTTTT	CASSPGQTNTGELFF
TRBD1	TRBV19	-	TRBJ1-5	16	TGTGCCAGTAGTACCTGGACAGGGGGGAGCAATCAGCCCCAGCATTTT	CASSTWTGGSNQPQHF
-	TRBV27	many	TRBJ2-7	13	TGTGCCAGCAGTTTAAGGGCCGCCTACGAGCAGTACTTC	CASSLRAAYEQYF
TRBD2	TRBV10-3	-	TRBJ2-1	17	TGTGCCATCAGCCCTCCGGGACTAGCGGGAGGGCCGAATGAGCAGTTCTTC	CAISPPGLAGGPNEQFF
-	TRBV7-9	-	TRBJ2-2	13	TGTGCCAGCAGCTTAGACGGAACCGGGGAGCTGTTTTTT	CASSLDGTGELFF
-	TRBV21-1	once	TRBJ2-7	14	TGTGCCAGCAACTCCCACGGACACTCCTACGAGCAGTACTTC	CASNSHGHSYEQYF
-	TRBV21-1	-	TRBJ1-5	15	TGTGCCAGCAGCAATAAGAGGCTGGCCAATCAGCCCCAGCATTTT	CASSNKRLANQPQHF
-	TRBV5-6	-	TRBJ2-7	12	TGTGCCAGCAGCCGAGGAAACTACGAGCAGTACTTC	CASSRGNYEQYF
-	TRBV6-5	-	TRBJ1-5	15	TGTGCCAGCAGTTACTCGGTGGGGGCTGGTCAGCCCCAGCATTTT	CASSYSVGAGQPQHF
TRBD2	TRBV4-2	-	TRBJ2-5	20	TGTGCCAGCAGCCAAGTCGGAACTAGCGGGAGTGAACCGTACCAAGAGACCCAGTACTTC	CASSQVGTSGSEPYQETQYF
-	TRBV19	-	TRBJ2-1	17	TGTGCCAGTACTTTTGTGAACCACAGGACGGGCGGGAATGAGCAGTTCTTC	CASTFVNHRTGGNEQFF
TRBD1	TRBV6-6	-	TRBJ1-4	14	TGTGCCAGCAGTCGCAGGGGGTCGGATGAAAAACTGTTTTTT	CASSRRGSDEKLFF
TRBD1	TRBV2	-	TRBJ1-4	12	TGTGCCGGGAGGACAGGGAATGAAAAACTGTTTTTT	CAGRTGNEKLFF
-	TRBV28	-	TRBJ1-5	14	TGTGCCAGCAGCAGGTGGGGGGCAGGTCAGCCCCAGCATTTT	CASSRWGAGQPQHF
-	TRBV9	few	TRBJ2-3	8	TGTGGGGGACTGGCTGGGTATTTT	CGGLAGYF
TRBD1	TRBV28	-	TRBJ2-1	15	TGTGCCAGCACCTCGATGGGACAGGGCAAAAATGAGCAGTTCTTC	CASTSMGQGKNEQFF
-	TRBV29-1	few	TRBJ1-1	11	TGCAGCGTTATTCCGAAGGGTGAAGCTTTCTTT	CSVIPKGEAFF
TRBD1	TRBV29-1	-	TRBJ1-3	14	TGCAGCGTGGAGACAGGGAGCTCTGGAAACACCATATATTTT	CSVETGSSGNTIYF
TRBD2	TRBV7-9	-	TRBJ2-5	17	TGTGCCAGCAGCTTAGGGAGCGGGGGGCTACGTTGGGAGACCCAGTACTTC	CASSLGSGGLRWETQYF
-	TRBV4-3	-	TRBJ1-3	14	TGCGCCAGCAGCCTGTCGGGATTCGGAAACACCATATATTTT	CASSLSGFGNTIYF
-	TRBV7-2	-	TRBJ2-7	14	TGTGCCAGCAGCTTAGTCGGGGGACCTTACGAGCAGTACTTC	CASSLVGGPYEQYF
-	TRBV5-1	-	TRBJ1-2	14	TGCGCCAGCAGCTACTATGTTGGCGACTATGGCTACACCTTC	CASSYYVGDYGYTF
-	TRBV5-1	-	TRBJ2-3	15	TGCGCCAGCAGCTTGGGTCAGTATAGCACAGATACGCAGTATTTT	CASSLGQYSTDTQYF
-	TRBV6-5	-	TRBJ1-2	13	TGTGCCAGCAGTTCAGGGCGAGACTATGGCTACACCTTC	CASSSGRDYGYTF
-	TRBV2	-	TRBJ2-7	11	TGTGCCAGCATACTAGCCGACGAGCAGTACTTC	CASILADEQYF
TRBD2	TRBV4-2	-	TRBJ2-2	17	TGTGCCAGCAGCCACCTAAGACCCACTAGCGGGACCGGGGAGCTGTTTTTT	CASSHLRPTSGTGELFF
TRBD2	TRBV5-1	-	TRBJ2-1	15	TGCGCCAGCAGCTCGTACCCCAGCGGGAGGGATGAGCAGTTCTTC	CASSSYPSGRDEQFF
-	TRBV30	-	TRBJ2-1	11	TGTGCCTGGAGTGGGCGGGGTGAGCAGTTCTTC	CAWSGRGEQFF
-	TRBV7-9	once	TRBJ2-2	13	TGTGCCAGCAGCCCAGAGGGCTCAGGGGAGCTGTTTTTT	CASSPEGSGELFF
-	TRBV27	-	TRBJ2-7	14	TGTGCCAGCAGCTACAGGGAAGGAACCTACGAGCAGTACTTC	CASSYREGTYEQYF
TRBD1	TRBV5-1	many	TRBJ2-7	15	TGCGCCAGCAAACCTACAGGGGGGAGTGTATACGAGCAGTACTTC	CASKPTGGSVYEQYF
-	TRBV5-1	-	TRBJ1-1	14	TGCGCCAGCAGCTTGGAGACCACAAACACTGAAGCTTTCTTT	CASSLETTNTEAFF
-	TRBV9	few	TRBJ1-2	14	TGTGCCAGCAGCGGCCCCGTGGGGGTGGGTGGCTACACCTTC	CASSGPVGVGGYTF
TRBD2	TRBV27	-	TRBJ2-7	17	TGTGCCAGCAGTTCCCGTGGGGCTAGCGGGGCATCTTACGAGCAGTACTTC	CASSSRGASGASYEQYF
-	TRBV4-1	-	TRBJ2-5	15	TGCGCCAGCAGCCAAGCCTCACTGGCCCAAGAGACCCAGTACTTC	CASSQASLAQETQYF
-	TRBV13	-	TRBJ2-7	14	TGTGCCAGCTCCCAGACAAGGCCGACCTACGAGCAGTACTTC	CASSQTRPTYEQYF
-	TRBV6-5	once	TRBJ2-3	14	TGTGCCAGCAGCCCCCTTAGTGCTGCCGATACGCAGTATTTT	CASSPLSAADTQYF
-	TRBV7-3	few	TRBJ1-1	13	TGTGCCAGCAGCTCCTCATCCGACACTGAAGCTTTCTTT	CASSSSSDTEAFF
-	TRBV30	-	TRBJ2-1	11	TGTGCCTGGAGTGATAACAATGAGCAGTTCTTC	CAWSDNNEQFF